This entry lists 3 T cell receptor beta chains sequenced from one sample in a study of CD8 T cells in seronegative destructive rheumatoid arthritis. Assay used: immunoSEQ multiplex PCR; TCRdb lists only in-frame clones, some missing. The sample shows more than 10,000 clones, roughly four fifths of them seen only once. Sequencing was done on a sample of CD8+ T cells from blood. The receptors come from a woman aged 30 to 49 with seronegative destructive rheumatoid arthritis.

The chain uses TRBV7-6 and TRBJ2-2; TRBD2 matches at 7 bases. The germline V gene has CDR1 SGHVS and CDR2 FNYEAQ. The CDR3 spans 18 residues. Trimming at V came to 0 bases and at J to 4 bases, leaving 11 bases not matched to a gene. CDR3 amino acids: CASSLAAGVGVFTGELFF. The CDR3, as DNA: TGTGCCAGCAGCTTAGCGGCGGGAGTAGGGGTTTTCACCGGGGAGCTGTTTTTT.

Of note for this clone: A far larger clone is one base from this, pointing to a likely read error. The chain carries TRBV15 and TRBJ2-5, with D perhaps matching TRBD2 (6 bases). Germline lookup yields CDR1 LNHNV and CDR2 YYDKDF (reference sequence). The CDR3 consists of 13 residues. CDR3 loop: CATRRVGGETQYF. CDR3 coding DNA: TGTGCCACCCGCAGAGTGGGAGGAGAGACCCAGTACTTC.

The sample holds a few counts of this clone. The chain is built from TRBV27 and TRBJ2-7, with D unclear. This CDR3 is built from 13 residues. Trimming left V 0 bases short and J 5 bases short, with 8 bases between. Germline CDR1 is MNHEY and CDR2 is SMNVEV (reference sequence). CDR3 sequence: CASSLSLSHEQYF. In nucleotides, the CDR3 is TGTGCCAGCAGTTTATCACTATCCCACGAGCAGTACTTC.